This TCR beta chain is from a study of CD8 T cell repertoires and HIV-1 epitope variants. Turning to the study itself: Separate from the cultures, 1M uncultured T cells served as baseline.

There are 14 residues in the CDR3. From germline, CDR1 is LNHDA and CDR2 SQIVND (reference sequence). V was shortened by 7 bases and J by 5 bases, with 15 bases between the two germline ends. In regard to this clone: What it binds is unknown.

Using immunoSEQ multiplex PCR, the repertoire was profiled, and TCRdb retains in-frame clones only, with some absent. The sample includes thousands of clones, about 60% of them seen just once. Sequenced material: cultured CD8+ T cells derived from PBMCs. The genes are TRBV19 and TRBJ2-1; D gene ambiguous. The receptor was isolated from a male donor with HIV. CDR3 in DNA: TGTGCCAGTAATACCGGGCCCGACAACAATGAGCAGTTCTTC. This gives the protein CASNTGPDNNEQFF.